This entry lists 21 T cell receptor beta chains sequenced from one sample in a study of blood T cell repertoires in COVID-19 (dated by TCRdb to the early 2020s). Receptors were amplified or captured by the immunoSEQ multiplex PCR assay. TCRdb carries this immuneACCESS record with in-frame sequences only. Its versions omit some clonotypes, under half of them owing to an unresolved V gene in the studies checked, with the rest unexplained. This sample holds about 340,000 clones; roughly nine tenths were observed only once. Of the sample, less than 20% is held by the ten largest clones. Sequenced sample: PBMCs or T cells enriched from blood (not recorded which). These receptors came from a woman between 25 and 40 years old who had recovered from COVID-19.

The chain couples TRBV29-1 to TRBJ2-7; tentative D call: TRBD1 (5 bases). This CDR3 has 14 residues. Per germline, CDR1 SQVTM and CDR2 ANQGSEA. The germline V and J ends were trimmed by 6 bases and 6 bases, with 21 bases remaining between them. The CDR3: CSVRDQGLGSEQYF. CDR3 in DNA: TGCAGCGTCCGCGATCAGGGCTTAGGTTCCGAGCAGTACTTC.

The J gene is TRBJ2-5, the V gene TRBV6-2 or TRBV6-3; D remains ambiguous. Germline CDR1 is MNHEY and CDR2 is SVGEGT. The CDR3 sequence is 11 residues long. Trimming cost V 4 bases and J 5 bases, with 5 bases left between them. Written as DNA, the CDR3 is TGTGCCAGCAGTTCTACGGAGACCCAGTACTTC. This gives the protein CASSSTETQYF.

The chain is built from TRBV6-1 and TRBJ1-2; 7 positions match TRBD1. The CDR3 loop spans 20 amino acids. Germline CDR1 and CDR2: MNHNS and SASEGT. The J segment lost 3 bases and the V segment lost 4 bases, leaving 23 bases of the junction unmatched. The CDR3 region is CASSGPRRAERQGWYYGYTF. The DNA of the CDR3 is TGTGCCAGCAGTGGACCCCGGAGGGCCGAACGACAGGGATGGTACTATGGCTACACCTTC.

CDR3 protein: CASSPTGQANTEAFF. CDR3 sequence (DNA): TGTGCCAGTAGTCCAACGGGACAGGCGAACACTGAAGCTTTCTTT. V is TRBV19 and J is TRBJ1-1; 8 nucleotides line up with TRBD1. Germline CDR1 LNHDA, CDR2 SQIVND (reference sequence). This CDR3 contains 15 residues. Germline trimming cut 5 bases from V and 1 base from J; bases unmatched to any gene: 6.

This clone has a single count. The J gene is TRBJ1-3, the V gene TRBV2; tentative D call: TRBD1 (6 bases). V gave up 4 bases and J gave up 0 bases, with 13 bases separating them. Germline V CDR1 and CDR2: SNHLY, FYNNEI. The CDR3 loop spans 16 amino acids. CDR3 loop: CASSGRQAVSGNTIYF. In DNA form, the CDR3 reads TGTGCCAGCAGTGGACGACAGGCCGTCTCTGGAAACACCATATATTTT.

V gene TRBV7-8 combines with J gene TRBJ2-2, with 8 bases matching TRBD2. J gave up 6 bases and V 5 bases, and 5 bases lay outside the gene matches. Germline CDR1 and CDR2: SGHVS and FQNEAQ. The CDR3 length is 14 residues. The CDR3 spells CASSPGTSAGELFF. DNA for the CDR3: TGTGCCAGCAGCCCCGGGACTAGTGCCGGGGAGCTGTTTTTT.

The V gene is TRBV5-1, the J gene TRBJ2-2, with a possible D match to TRBD1 (5 bases). The V end lost 7 bases, the J end lost 4 bases, and 20 bases lay between the germline ends. CDR1 and CDR2 (germline): SGHRS, YFSETQ. This CDR3 spans 16 amino acids. CDR3 protein: CASGNGHFEITGELFF. CDR3 nucleotide sequence: TGCGCCAGCGGGAACGGACACTTCGAAATCACCGGGGAGCTGTTTTTT.

This chain connects TRBV7-9 to TRBJ2-7, with 9 bases aligning to TRBD1. In germline, CDR1 is SEHNR, CDR2 FQNEAQ (reference sequence). The CDR3 spans 14 residues. Losses at the gene ends were 4 bases for V and 3 bases for J; bases not matched to a gene: 4. CDR3 sequence reads: CASSSGQGNYEQYF. Written as DNA, the CDR3 is TGTGCCAGCAGCTCGGGACAGGGAAACTACGAGCAGTACTTC.

The chain combines TRBV6-2 or TRBV6-3 with TRBJ1-2; D unclear. The CDR3 is made up of 14 amino acids. Germline CDR1 and CDR2: MNHEY and SVGEGT. Trimming removed 5 bases at V and 2 bases at J, with 12 bases between. This CDR3 is CASSHGILNYGYTF. The CDR3 DNA sequence: TGTGCCAGCAGTCACGGGATCTTGAACTATGGCTACACCTTC.

This chain joins TRBV10-3 and TRBJ1-1; D not resolved. Germline-derived CDR1 and CDR2 are ENHRY and SYGVKD. This CDR3 is built from 12 residues. Trimming stripped 10 bases from V and 0 bases from J, with 9 bases between. The CDR3 region is CATGRVNTEAFF. DNA for the CDR3: TGTGCCACAGGCCGTGTGAACACTGAAGCTTTCTTT.

The gene calls are TRBV19 and TRBJ1-1; 7 bases are shared with TRBD1. After removal of 3 bases from V and 0 bases from J, the junction contained 4 bases not matched to a gene. This CDR3 comprises 15 residues. CDR1 is LNHDA and CDR2 is SQIVND in the germline V gene (reference sequence). The CDR3 DNA reads TGTGCCAGTAGTATCATGGACAGGTTGAACACTGAAGCTTTCTTT. Amino acids: CASSIMDRLNTEAFF.

The chain recombines TRBV19 with TRBJ2-7; tentative D call: TRBD2 (5 bases). The CDR3 has 14 amino acids. The V gene's germline CDR1 is LNHDA and CDR2 SQIVND (reference sequence). The germline V and J ends were trimmed by 3 bases and 7 bases, with 16 bases remaining between them. For the CDR3, the DNA is TGTGCCAGTAGTATGTCTGGGAGATCGGGGGAGCAGTACTTC. This sequence encodes CASSMSGRSGEQYF.

The J gene is TRBJ2-7, the V gene TRBV7-9, with 13 bases fitting TRBD2. CDR1 SEHNR and CDR2 FQNEAQ come from the germline V gene (reference sequence). The CDR3 totals 14 residues. Trimming removed 5 bases from V and 4 bases from J; junction bases left unmatched: 2. In nucleotides, the CDR3 is TGTGCCAGCAGCCCGGGACTAGCGGGATACGAGCAGTACTTC. Its translation is CASSPGLAGYEQYF. The variable domain in full, with the rest retrieved from reference TRBV7-9 and TRBJ2-7, is DTGVSQNPRHKITKRGQNVTFRCDPISEHNRLYWYRQTLGQGPEFLTYFQNEAQLEKSRLLSDRFSAERPKGSFSTLEIQRTEQGDSAMYLCASSPGLAGYEQYFGPGTRLTVT.

CDR3 sequence reads: CASSLWAIRLAGSGELFF. The CDR3 DNA sequence: TGTGCCAGCAGTTTATGGGCTATCAGGCTAGCGGGATCCGGGGAGCTGTTTTTT. The rearrangement links TRBV28 to TRBJ2-2, with 9 bases matching TRBD2. Looked up from germline, CDR1 is MDHEN and CDR2 is SYDVKM. The V gene end was trimmed by 0 bases and the J gene end by 6 bases; junction bases not matched to a gene: 11. The length of the CDR3 is 18 residues.

V gene TRBV28 combines with J gene TRBJ2-5; 9 positions match TRBD2. The CDR3 sequence is 16 residues long. Germline CDR1 is MDHEN and CDR2 is SYDVKM. V was pared by 6 bases and J by 3 bases, with 11 bases of the junction left unmatched. The CDR3 region is CASSSRGGAGKETQYF. CDR3 bases: TGTGCCAGCAGCTCCCGCGGGGGGGCGGGGAAAGAGACCCAGTACTTC. Using reference TRBV28 and TRBJ2-5 for the parts outside the CDR3, the full variable domain is DVKVTQSSRYLVKRTGEKVFLECVQDMDHENMFWYRQDPGLGLRLIYFSYDVKMKEKGDIPEGYSVSREKKERFSLILESASTNQTSMYLCASSSRGGAGKETQYFGPGTRLLVL.

The V and J genes are TRBV3-1 (or the pseudogene TRBV3-2) and TRBJ1-3, with D hard to call. V was trimmed by 1 base and J by 0 bases, leaving 13 bases between them. CDR1 LGHDT and CDR2 YNNKEL come from the germline V gene (reference sequence). This CDR3 spans 17 amino acids. The DNA for the CDR3 is TGTGCCAGCAGCCAAGTTAGCGAACCAAGCTCTGGAAACACCATATATTTT. Residues: CASSQVSEPSSGNTIYF.

This chain connects TRBV3-1 (or the pseudogene TRBV3-2) to TRBJ2-7; D not resolved. The V gene lost 0 bases and the J gene lost 3 bases, with 6 bases spanning the gap. Germline loops: CDR1 LGHDT, CDR2 YNNKEL (reference sequence). The CDR3 length is 13 residues. The CDR3 loop is CASSQESGYEQYF. The CDR3 DNA sequence: TGTGCCAGCAGCCAAGAGAGTGGCTACGAGCAGTACTTC.

The gene calls are TRBV6-5 and TRBJ2-1, with a tentative D call TRBD1 (6 bases). Germline CDR1 reads MNHEY; CDR2 reads SVGAGI. The V gene lost 2 bases and the J gene lost 5 bases, with 7 bases spanning the gap. The CDR3 loop spans 13 amino acids. The CDR3 here is CASSYGQNNEQFF. The CDR3 DNA is TGTGCCAGCAGTTACGGACAGAACAATGAGCAGTTCTTC.

V gene TRBV2 combines with J gene TRBJ1-1, with D uncertain. The CDR3 runs 14 residues. Looked up from germline, CDR1 is SNHLY and CDR2 is FYNNEI. Trimming cost V 5 bases and J 0 bases, with 10 bases left between them. CDR3 in DNA: TGTGCCAGCAGTCGACAACTCATGAACACTGAAGCTTTCTTT. It translates to CASSRQLMNTEAFF.

The chain uses TRBV2 and TRBJ2-7; D call uncertain. V was clipped by 4 bases and J by 4 bases, with 8 bases between them. The CDR3 extends over 12 amino acids. Germline V gene lookup returns CDR1 SNHLY and CDR2 FYNNEI. CDR3 bases: TGTGCCAGCAGTGTGGAGAAATACGAGCAGTACTTC. Its translation is CASSVEKYEQYF.

This chain uses TRBV18 with TRBJ1-3; D is unclear. V was shortened by 0 bases and J by 0 bases, with 12 bases between the two germline ends. Germline assignment: CDR1 KGHSH and CDR2 LQKENI. CDR3 length: 17 amino acids. CDR3 sequence: CASSPPLGKNSGNTIYF. The DNA of the CDR3 is TGTGCCAGCTCACCACCTTTGGGCAAGAACTCTGGAAACACCATATATTTT.